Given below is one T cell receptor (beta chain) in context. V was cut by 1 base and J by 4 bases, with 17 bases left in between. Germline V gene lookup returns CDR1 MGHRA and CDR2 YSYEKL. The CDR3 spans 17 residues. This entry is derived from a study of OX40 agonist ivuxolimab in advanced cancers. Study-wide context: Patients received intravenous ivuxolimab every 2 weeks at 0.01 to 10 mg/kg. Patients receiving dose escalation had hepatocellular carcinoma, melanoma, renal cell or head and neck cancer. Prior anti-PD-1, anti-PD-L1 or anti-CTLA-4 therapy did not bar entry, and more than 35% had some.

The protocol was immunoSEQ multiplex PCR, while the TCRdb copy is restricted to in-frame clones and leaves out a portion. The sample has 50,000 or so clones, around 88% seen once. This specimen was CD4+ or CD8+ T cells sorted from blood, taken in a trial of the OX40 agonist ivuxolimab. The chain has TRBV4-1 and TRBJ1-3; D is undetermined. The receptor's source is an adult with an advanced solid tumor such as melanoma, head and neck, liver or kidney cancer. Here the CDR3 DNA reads TGCGCCAGCAGCCAAGTGGCGTGGGAGAGAGCCGGAAACACCATATATTTT. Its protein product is CASSQVAWERAGNTIYF.